Listed below are T cell receptor beta chains from one sample, sequenced in a study of OX40 agonist ivuxolimab in advanced cancers. Profiling relied on immunoSEQ multiplex PCR, and the TCRdb table lists in-frame clones only, not all of them. The data hold roughly 86,000 clones, with roughly 90% observed a single time. The starting material was CD4+ or CD8+ T cells sorted from blood, obtained in a trial of the OX40 agonist ivuxolimab. These TCRs come from an adult with an advanced solid tumor such as melanoma, head and neck, liver or kidney cancer. The CDR3 runs from the conserved cysteine through the conserved F or W. A D gene is named only where the DNA matches it firmly. For some rows the clone size is stated as once, few or many, or as a class when expanded; others skip it.

D: -
J: TRBJ2-7
V: TRBV11-2
size: -
CDR3: CASRLGTSGEQYF
DNA: TGTGCCAGCAGGCTCGGGACTTCGGGCGAGCAGTACTTC

D: TRBD2
J: TRBJ2-3
V: TRBV6-4
size: -
CDR3: CASVGLAGSGTDTQYF
DNA: TGTGCCAGCGTCGGACTAGCGGGAAGCGGGACAGATACGCAGTATTTT

D: TRBD1
J: TRBJ2-1
V: TRBV7-2
size: -
CDR3: CASRDRDYNEQFF
DNA: TGTGCCAGCAGGGACAGGGATTACAATGAGCAGTTCTTC

D: -
J: TRBJ1-4
V: TRBV5-6
size: few
CDR3: CASSWAVGNEKLFF
DNA: TGTGCCAGCAGCTGGGCAGTTGGAAATGAAAAACTGTTTTTT

D: -
J: TRBJ1-1
V: TRBV18
size: -
CDR3: CASSPLGDAEAFF
DNA: TGTGCCAGCTCACCATTAGGTGACGCCGAAGCTTTCTTT

D: TRBD2
J: TRBJ2-1
V: TRBV5-1
size: -
CDR3: CASSPTAMAGENYNEQFF
DNA: TGCGCCAGCAGCCCGACGGCAATGGCGGGAGAGAACTACAATGAGCAGTTCTTC

D: -
J: TRBJ2-1
V: TRBV11-3
size: -
CDR3: CASRKSGPLPNEQFF
DNA: TGTGCCAGCAGAAAAAGCGGGCCCCTCCCTAATGAGCAGTTCTTC

D: TRBD2
J: TRBJ2-3
V: TRBV7-9
size: -
CDR3: CACSPLSGRATDTQYF
DNA: TGTGCCTGCAGCCCGCTTAGCGGGAGGGCTACAGATACGCAGTATTTT

D: -
J: TRBJ2-3
V: TRBV29-1
size: -
CDR3: CSGVTDTQYF
DNA: TGCAGCGGGGTCACAGATACGCAGTATTTT

D: -
J: TRBJ2-7
V: TRBV7-2
size: -
CDR3: CASSLDGTTYEQYF
DNA: TGTGCCAGCAGCTTAGACGGCACCACCTACGAGCAGTACTTC

D: TRBD1
J: TRBJ2-6
V: TRBV14
size: -
CDR3: CASSRSGQGASGANVLTF
DNA: TGTGCCAGCAGTCGTTCGGGACAGGGGGCGTCTGGGGCCAACGTCCTGACTTTC

D: -
J: TRBJ2-7
V: TRBV18
size: -
CDR3: CASSPLTGTPSSYEQYF
DNA: TGTGCCAGCTCACCACTCACCGGGACGCCAAGCTCCTACGAGCAGTACTTC

D: -
J: TRBJ2-7
V: TRBV6-5
size: -
CDR3: CASSQKRSSYEQYF
DNA: TGTGCCAGCAGCCAAAAAAGAAGCTCCTACGAGCAGTACTTC

D: -
J: TRBJ1-3
V: TRBV30
size: once
CDR3: CAWSVLSGNTIYF
DNA: TGTGCCTGGAGTGTACTTTCTGGAAACACCATATATTTT

D: TRBD2
J: TRBJ2-7
V: TRBV28
size: -
CDR3: CASSPTSGGSYEQYF
DNA: TGTGCCAGCAGTCCCACGAGCGGGGGTTCCTACGAGCAGTACTTC

D: -
J: TRBJ2-5
V: TRBV19
size: once
CDR3: CASSMRSPGGETQYF
DNA: TGTGCCAGTAGTATGCGGTCCCCCGGCGGGGAGACCCAGTACTTC

D: -
J: TRBJ1-1
V: TRBV27
size: -
CDR3: CASSLYVWPTNQKDTEAFF
DNA: TGTGCCAGCAGTTTATACGTCTGGCCTACCAATCAAAAAGACACTGAAGCTTTCTTT

D: -
J: TRBJ1-1
V: TRBV15
size: -
CDR3: CATSRATGFGEAFF
DNA: TGTGCCACCAGCAGAGCCACAGGGTTTGGTGAAGCTTTCTTT

D: TRBD1
J: TRBJ2-1
V: TRBV6-1
size: once
CDR3: CASSVLPGQGANEQFF
DNA: TGTGCCAGCAGTGTACTACCGGGACAGGGGGCAAATGAGCAGTTCTTC

D: TRBD1
J: TRBJ1-2
V: TRBV7-2
size: -
CDR3: CASSKKTGVGGYTF
DNA: TGTGCCAGCAGCAAAAAGACAGGGGTGGGTGGCTACACCTTC

D: -
J: TRBJ2-5
V: TRBV27
size: -
CDR3: CASSSSRGVGETQYF
DNA: TGTGCCAGCAGTTCGTCGAGGGGAGTTGGGGAGACCCAGTACTTC

D: -
J: TRBJ2-4
V: TRBV20-1
size: -
CDR3: CSAGREIQYF
DNA: TGCAGTGCTGGCCGGGAGATTCAGTACTTC

D: -
J: TRBJ2-1
V: TRBV5-5
size: -
CDR3: CASSFKLVTASSYNEQFF
DNA: TGTGCCAGCAGCTTTAAGTTGGTAACGGCGAGCTCCTACAATGAGCAGTTCTTC

D: -
J: TRBJ2-5
V: TRBV10-2
size: once
CDR3: CASRRRGGGAETQYF
DNA: TGCGCCAGCAGGAGGAGGGGAGGGGGGGCAGAGACCCAGTACTTC

D: -
J: TRBJ2-3
V: TRBV7-2
size: once
CDR3: CASSFVGGTSTDTQYF
DNA: TGTGCCAGCAGCTTCGTTGGCGGAACTAGCACAGATACGCAGTATTTT

D: -
J: TRBJ2-3
V: TRBV18
size: -
CDR3: CASSAEQISVGSTQYF
DNA: TGTGCCAGCTCAGCGGAACAGATCTCAGTAGGGAGCACGCAGTATTTT

D: -
J: TRBJ2-7
V: TRBV6-4
size: -
CDR3: CASSEGEQYF
DNA: TGTGCCAGCAGTGAGGGTGAGCAGTACTTC

D: -
J: TRBJ1-1
V: TRBV5-1
size: -
CDR3: CASSNRGKNTEAFF
DNA: TGCGCCAGCAGCAATAGGGGTAAGAACACTGAAGCTTTCTTT